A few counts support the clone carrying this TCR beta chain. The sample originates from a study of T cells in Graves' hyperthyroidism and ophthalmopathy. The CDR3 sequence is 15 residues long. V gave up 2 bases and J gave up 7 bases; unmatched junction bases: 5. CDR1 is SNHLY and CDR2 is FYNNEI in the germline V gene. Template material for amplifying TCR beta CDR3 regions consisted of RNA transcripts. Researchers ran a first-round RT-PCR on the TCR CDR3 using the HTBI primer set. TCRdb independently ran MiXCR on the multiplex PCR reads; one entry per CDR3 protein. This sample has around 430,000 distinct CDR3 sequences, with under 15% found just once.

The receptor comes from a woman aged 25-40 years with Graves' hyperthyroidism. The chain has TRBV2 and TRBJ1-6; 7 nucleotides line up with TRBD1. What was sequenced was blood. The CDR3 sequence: CASSESGRGNSPLHF. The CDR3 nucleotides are TGTGCCAGCAGTGAAAGTGGCAGGGGGAATTCACCCCTCCACTTT.